This TCR beta chain was retrieved from a study of identical twins. TCRdb used MiXCR to reprocess the 5' RACE reads, holding one entry per CDR3 protein. The data contain a few hundred thousand distinct CDR3 sequences, 5.5% to 7.5% of them seen just once; the ten biggest clones take up 13% to 15%. CDR3 length equals 16 residues. Germline assignment: CDR1 SEHNR and CDR2 FQNEAQ (reference sequence). Trimming stripped 6 bases from V and 3 bases from J, with 18 bases between. These data were also reused for a study on T cells expressing NK-cell markers. That paper notes: Topping the CD3+CD56-NKG2C+ fraction as well were these clonotypes, in a few donors.

This sequence originates from a woman under 30 in good health. Sequencing was carried out using CD8+ T cells sorted from blood. The chain links TRBV7-9 to TRBJ2-1, with D uncertain. CDR3: CASRDPSRLYYNEQFF. Written as DNA, the CDR3 is TGTGCCAGCAGGGACCCCAGCAGGTTGTACTACAATGAGCAGTTCTTC.